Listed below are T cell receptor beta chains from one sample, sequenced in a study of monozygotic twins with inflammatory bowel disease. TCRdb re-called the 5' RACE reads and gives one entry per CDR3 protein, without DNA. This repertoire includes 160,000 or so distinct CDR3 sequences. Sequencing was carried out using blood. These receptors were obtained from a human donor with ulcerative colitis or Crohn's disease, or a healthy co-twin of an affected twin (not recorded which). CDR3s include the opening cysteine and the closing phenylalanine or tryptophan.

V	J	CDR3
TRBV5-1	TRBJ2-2	CASSLTAGTNTGELFF
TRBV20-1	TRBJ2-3	CSARDSVTQYF
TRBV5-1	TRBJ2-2	CASSFLGDTGELFF
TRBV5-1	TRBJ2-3	CASNPRTNLDTQYF
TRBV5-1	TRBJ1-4	CASSPHAETTNEKLFF
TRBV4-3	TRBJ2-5	CASSRGVGAQETQYF
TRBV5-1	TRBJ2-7	CASSLLGDEQYF
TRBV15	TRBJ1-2	CATSRDMKGTNYGYTF
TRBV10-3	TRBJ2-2	CASIGTLNTGELFF
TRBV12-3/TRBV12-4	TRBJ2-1	CASSSRTSGYNEQFF
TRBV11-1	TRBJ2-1	CASSPRDYQNNEQFF
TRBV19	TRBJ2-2	CASSKQGVVTGELFF
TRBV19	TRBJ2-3	CASSIPLGTGAHSPRDEDTQYF
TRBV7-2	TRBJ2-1	CASSLAPKDREAEQFF
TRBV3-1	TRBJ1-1	CASSHPRPLNTEAFF
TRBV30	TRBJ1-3	CAWSVRFRDTGSGNTIYF
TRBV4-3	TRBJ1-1	CASSQVWGEGTEAFF
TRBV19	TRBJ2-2	CASSSPGELFF
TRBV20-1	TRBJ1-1	CSARGVDRGGTEAFF
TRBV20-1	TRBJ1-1	CSALQVSNTEAFF
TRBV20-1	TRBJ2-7	CSASKLEQGTYEQYF
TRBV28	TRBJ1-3	CASSETADSGNTIYF
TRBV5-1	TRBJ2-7	CASSLAVGEGYEQYF
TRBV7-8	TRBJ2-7	CASSLVGLYEQYF
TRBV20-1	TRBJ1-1	CSARDGGAEDTEAFF
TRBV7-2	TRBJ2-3	CASSLGSGKVGDTQYF
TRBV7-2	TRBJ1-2	CASSLLEGSHYGYTF
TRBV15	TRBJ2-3	CATSRDSGAADTQYF
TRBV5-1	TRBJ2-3	CASSLAGQGGDTQYF
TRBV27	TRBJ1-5	CASSPEGPGRQPQHF
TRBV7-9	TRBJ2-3	CASSGRGDTQYF
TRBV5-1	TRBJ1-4	CASSSSPGTGNEKLFF
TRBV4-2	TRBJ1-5	CASSQDWGPGQPQHF
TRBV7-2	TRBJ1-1	CASSYRTRSQSAEAFF
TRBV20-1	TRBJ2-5	CSASLLGGEETQYF
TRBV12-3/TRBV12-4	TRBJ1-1	CASSLLAGDWNTEAFF
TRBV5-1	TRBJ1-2	CASSFLAGQNYGYTF
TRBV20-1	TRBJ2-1	CSAQGRYNEQFF
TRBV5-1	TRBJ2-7	CASSPQSAYEQYF
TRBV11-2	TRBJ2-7	CASTVKGGLVYEQYF
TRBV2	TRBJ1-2	CASRTFTEGGYTF